The present TCR beta chain was sequenced within a study of T cells in Graves' hyperthyroidism and ophthalmopathy. This clonotype came up many times. Uncontrolled infection, other autoimmune disease, pregnancy or lactation led to exclusion. The ends were cut back, 6 bases at V and 3 bases at J, with 14 bases in the middle. Germline V lookup: CDR1 DFQATT, CDR2 SNEGSKA (reference sequence). The CDR3 contains 14 residues. From RNA transcripts, TCR beta CDR3 regions were amplified. First-round RT-PCR of the TCR CDR3 relied on the HTBI primer set. TCRdb used MiXCR to reprocess the multiplex PCR reads, holding one entry per CDR3 protein. There are more than 300,000 distinct CDR3 sequences in the sample; approximately 17% occur only once, and 35% to 45% lies in the top ten.

The sample consisted of blood. The chain recombines TRBV20-1 with TRBJ2-2, with no clear D. This clonotype was sampled from a man between 18 and 35 years old with Graves' ophthalmopathy. This CDR3 is CSAQIKRDTGELFF. Written as DNA, the CDR3 is TGCAGTGCCCAGATTAAACGGGACACCGGGGAGCTGTTTTTT.